Each of the 16 T cell receptor beta chains below was sequenced from the same sample in a study of a mutant IDH1 vaccine in newly diagnosed glioma. Time point noted: week 5, during vaccination. Each dose delivered 300 ug of mutant IDH1 20-mer peptide subcutaneously with imiquimod. Produced via immunoSEQ multiplex PCR; TCRdb's table is partial and in-frame only. The sample consists of 30,000 to 40,000 clones, roughly three fifths of them appearing once. No cognate antigen is known for these TCRs. Specimen: PBMCs, collected from a glioma patient whose treatment included an IDH1 peptide vaccine. These receptors came from a woman younger than 35 with glioma.

The chain recombines TRBV4-1 with TRBJ2-3, with 11 bases aligning to TRBD2. The germline V gene has CDR1 MGHRA and CDR2 YSYEKL. The CDR3 loop spans 18 amino acids. The junction had 8 bases not matched to a gene; V was cut back by 1 base and J by 2 bases. The CDR3 protein is CASSQAPLAGGDTDTQYF. The CDR3 region has the DNA TGCGCCAGCAGCCAAGCCCCATTAGCGGGAGGGGACACAGATACGCAGTATTTT.

The V and J genes are TRBV7-2 and TRBJ1-2; a weak D match, TRBD1 (6 bases). The CDR3 extends over 13 amino acids. Trimming left V 5 bases short and J 4 bases short, with 11 bases between. Germline V lookup: CDR1 SGHTA, CDR2 FQGNSA. This chain's CDR3 is CASSRDRTYGYTF. The CDR3 DNA is TGTGCCAGCAGCCGCGACAGGACCTATGGCTACACCTTC.

This chain connects TRBV27 to TRBJ2-3, with unresolved D. This CDR3 spans 13 amino acids. Trimming removed 3 bases at V and 2 bases at J, with 6 bases between. The germline CDR1 and CDR2 sequences are MNHEY and SMNVEV (reference sequence). The CDR3 spells CASSLTSTDTQYF. The CDR3, as DNA: TGTGCCAGCAGTTTGACATCCACAGATACGCAGTATTTT.

V is TRBV4-1 and J is TRBJ2-5; TRBD2 might be the D (5 bases). This CDR3 has 13 amino acids. V shed 5 bases and J shed 11 bases, with 18 bases lying between them. Germline V CDR1 and CDR2: MGHRA, YSYEKL. Written as DNA, the CDR3 is TGCGCCAGCAGCTGGAGGACGAACGAGGAGCAGTACTTC. It yields the protein CASSWRTNEEQYF.

This sequence joins TRBV29-1 and TRBJ2-1, with D tentatively TRBD1 (5 bases). The germline V and J ends were trimmed by 2 bases and 8 bases, with 13 bases remaining between them. The germline CDR1 and CDR2 sequences are SQVTM and ANQGSEA. The CDR3 is made up of 13 amino acids. The CDR3 here is CSVESPRRDEQFF. The CDR3 nucleotides read TGCAGCGTTGAAAGTCCTCGCAGGGATGAGCAGTTCTTC.

This chain links TRBV6-5 with TRBJ1-5, with D tentatively TRBD1 (6 bases). Trimming pared 4 bases from V and 5 bases from J, leaving 18 bases between. The CDR3 has 16 amino acids. Germline CDR1 reads MNHEY; CDR2 reads SVGAGI. CDR3 coding DNA: TGTGCCAGCAGTTCACCGTACAGGGTTGTGGATCAGCCCCAGCATTTT. Translation gives CASSSPYRVVDQPQHF.

The chain combines TRBV4-1 with TRBJ2-1; 7 bases are a match to TRBD2. This CDR3 spans 13 amino acids. The germline gives CDR1 MGHRA, CDR2 YSYEKL. V lost 1 base, J lost 12 bases, and 6 bases stayed unmatched. CDR3 DNA: TGCGCCAGCAGCCAAGGCTCCGGGGGGATGCAGTTCTTC. Its translation is CASSQGSGGMQFF.

The gene calls are TRBV10-3 and TRBJ2-2; D is possibly TRBD1 or TRBD2 (5 bases each). Germline assignment: CDR1 ENHRY and CDR2 SYGVKD. V was trimmed by 0 bases and J by 1 base, leaving 9 bases between them. CDR3 length: 16 residues. The CDR3 is CAISESLRGNTGELFF. In nucleotides, the CDR3 is TGTGCCATCAGTGAGTCATTGAGGGGGAACACCGGGGAGCTGTTTTTT.

In DNA, the CDR3 is TGTGCCAGTAGTAAAGACAGGGGATTCTCTGGGGCCAACGTCCTGACTTTC. It codes for CASSKDRGFSGANVLTF. V and J are TRBV19 and TRBJ2-6, with 8 bases fitting TRBD1. V gave up 4 bases and J gave up 0 bases; unmatched junction bases: 5. The germline V gene encodes CDR1 LNHDA and CDR2 SQIVND (reference sequence). The length of the CDR3 is 17 residues.

The chain carries TRBV29-1 and TRBJ1-5; no reliable D call. Germline lookup yields CDR1 SQVTM and CDR2 ANQGSEA. This CDR3 spans 15 amino acids. Trimming cost V 6 bases and J 0 bases, with 15 bases left between them. CDR3 region: CSVVWGIDSNQPQHF. CDR3 sequence (DNA): TGCAGCGTGGTTTGGGGTATTGATAGCAATCAGCCCCAGCATTTT.

The V call is TRBV19, the J call TRBJ1-2, with D tentatively TRBD1 (6 bases). Trimming took 4 bases from V and 2 from J, leaving 11 bases between them. The CDR3 totals 14 residues. Germline CDR1 reads LNHDA; CDR2 reads SQIVND (reference sequence). As DNA, the CDR3 is TGTGCCAGTAGTACCCGGACAGCAAACTATGGCTACACCTTC. It translates to CASSTRTANYGYTF.

A few counts support this clone. This chain joins TRBV11-2 and TRBJ1-1; D is unclear. Germline CDR1 and CDR2: SGHAT and FQNNGV. The CDR3 is 13 amino acids. With 1 base removed from V and 0 bases from J, the gap between germline ends came to 3 bases. The CDR3 nucleotides are TGTGCCAGCAGCTTAGGAGTGAACACTGAAGCTTTCTTT. It codes for CASSLGVNTEAFF.

The chain uses TRBV29-1 and TRBJ2-3, with TRBD1 matching 7 bases. This CDR3 is built from 14 residues. The germline V gene encodes CDR1 SQVTM and CDR2 ANQGSEA. Trimming cost V 6 bases and J 0 bases; bases outside gene matches: 6. CDR3 protein: CSVLGTASTDTQYF. The CDR3 region has the DNA TGCAGCGTGCTCGGGACAGCGAGCACAGATACGCAGTATTTT.

This clone has just one count. The CDR3 DNA sequence: TGTGCCAGCAGTTCCGGACAGAGACTGAACACTGAAGCTTTCTTT. Protein sequence: CASSSGQRLNTEAFF. The J gene is TRBJ1-1, the V gene TRBV6-1; a possible D gene is TRBD1 (6 bases). Trimming took off 5 bases at V and 0 bases at J, with 13 bases between the two ends. Germline V gene data show CDR1 as MNHNS and CDR2 as SASEGT. The CDR3 spans 15 residues.

This clone has a handful of counts. This chain connects TRBV6-1 to TRBJ1-3; D gene ambiguous. V lost 7 bases, J lost 0 bases, and 7 bases lay in between. CDR1 is MNHNS and CDR2 is SASEGT in the germline V gene. CDR3 size: 13 residues. CDR3 protein: CASIGVSGNTIYF. The CDR3 DNA is TGTGCCAGCATTGGGGTCTCTGGAAACACCATATATTTT.

The chain recombines TRBV5-1 with TRBJ1-3; D gene unclear. Per germline, CDR1 SGHRS and CDR2 YFSETQ. Trimming pared 5 bases from V and 4 bases from J, leaving 13 bases between. The CDR3 has 14 residues. Written as DNA, the CDR3 is TGCGCCAGCAGACTGGACGGGAGCGGAAACACCATATATTTT. Protein sequence: CASRLDGSGNTIYF.